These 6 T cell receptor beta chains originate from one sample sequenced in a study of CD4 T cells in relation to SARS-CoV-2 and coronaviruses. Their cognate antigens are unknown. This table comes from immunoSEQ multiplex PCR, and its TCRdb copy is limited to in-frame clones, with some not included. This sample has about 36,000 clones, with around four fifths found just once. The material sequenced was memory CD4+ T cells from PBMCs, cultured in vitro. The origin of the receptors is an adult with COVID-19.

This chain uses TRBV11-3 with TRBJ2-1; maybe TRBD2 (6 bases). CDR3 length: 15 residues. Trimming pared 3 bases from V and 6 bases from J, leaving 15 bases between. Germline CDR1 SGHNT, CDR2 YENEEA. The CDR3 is CASSLRSGWGNEQFF. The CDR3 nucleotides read TGTGCCAGCAGCTTGAGAAGCGGGTGGGGCAATGAGCAGTTCTTC.

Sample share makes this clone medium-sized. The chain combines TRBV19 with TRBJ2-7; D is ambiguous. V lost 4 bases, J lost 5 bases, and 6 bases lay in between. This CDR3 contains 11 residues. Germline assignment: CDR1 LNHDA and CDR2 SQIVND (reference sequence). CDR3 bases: TGTGCCAGTAGTAACATGGACGAGCAGTACTTC. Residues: CASSNMDEQYF.

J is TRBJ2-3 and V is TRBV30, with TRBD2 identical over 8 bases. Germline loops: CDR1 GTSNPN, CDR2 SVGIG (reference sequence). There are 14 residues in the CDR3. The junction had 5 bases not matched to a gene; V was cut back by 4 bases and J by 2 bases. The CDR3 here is CAWTQREITDTQYF. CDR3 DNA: TGTGCCTGGACCCAGCGGGAGATCACAGATACGCAGTATTTT.

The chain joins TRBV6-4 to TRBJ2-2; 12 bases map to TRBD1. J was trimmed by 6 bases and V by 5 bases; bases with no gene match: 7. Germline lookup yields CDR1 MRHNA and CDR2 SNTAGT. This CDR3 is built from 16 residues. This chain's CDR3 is CASSPQGQGAAGELFF. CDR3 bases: TGTGCCAGCAGTCCCCAGGGACAGGGGGCAGCCGGGGAGCTGTTTTTT.

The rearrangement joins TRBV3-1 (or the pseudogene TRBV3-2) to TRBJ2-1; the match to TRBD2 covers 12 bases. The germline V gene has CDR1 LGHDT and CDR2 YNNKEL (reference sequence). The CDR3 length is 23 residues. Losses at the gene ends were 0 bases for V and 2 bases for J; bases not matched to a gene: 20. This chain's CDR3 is CASSQDFSLGLAGGHVTYNEQFF. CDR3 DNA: TGTGCCAGCAGCCAAGACTTCAGCTTGGGTCTAGCGGGAGGGCACGTAACCTACAATGAGCAGTTCTTC.

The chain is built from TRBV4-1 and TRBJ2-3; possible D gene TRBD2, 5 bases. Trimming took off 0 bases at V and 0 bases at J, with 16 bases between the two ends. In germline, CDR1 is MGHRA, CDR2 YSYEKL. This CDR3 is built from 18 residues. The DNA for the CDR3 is TGCGCCAGCAGCCAAGATAGACCTGGCGGAGGCAGCACAGATACGCAGTATTTT. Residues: CASSQDRPGGGSTDTQYF.